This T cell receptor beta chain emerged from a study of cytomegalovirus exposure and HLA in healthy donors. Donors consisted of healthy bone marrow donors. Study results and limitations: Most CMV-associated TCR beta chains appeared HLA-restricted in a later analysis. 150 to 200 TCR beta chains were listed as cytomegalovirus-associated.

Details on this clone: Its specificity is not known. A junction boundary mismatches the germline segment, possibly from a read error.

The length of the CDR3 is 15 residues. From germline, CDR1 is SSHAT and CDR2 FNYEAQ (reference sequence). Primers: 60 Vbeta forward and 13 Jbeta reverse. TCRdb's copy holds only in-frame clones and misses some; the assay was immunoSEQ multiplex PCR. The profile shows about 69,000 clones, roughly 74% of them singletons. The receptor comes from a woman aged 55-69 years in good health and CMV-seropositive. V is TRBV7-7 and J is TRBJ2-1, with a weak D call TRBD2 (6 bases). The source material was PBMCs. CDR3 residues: CASSLDAGPYNEQFF. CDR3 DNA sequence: TGTGCTAGCAGCTTAGATGCGGGGCCCTACAATGAGCAGTTCTTC.